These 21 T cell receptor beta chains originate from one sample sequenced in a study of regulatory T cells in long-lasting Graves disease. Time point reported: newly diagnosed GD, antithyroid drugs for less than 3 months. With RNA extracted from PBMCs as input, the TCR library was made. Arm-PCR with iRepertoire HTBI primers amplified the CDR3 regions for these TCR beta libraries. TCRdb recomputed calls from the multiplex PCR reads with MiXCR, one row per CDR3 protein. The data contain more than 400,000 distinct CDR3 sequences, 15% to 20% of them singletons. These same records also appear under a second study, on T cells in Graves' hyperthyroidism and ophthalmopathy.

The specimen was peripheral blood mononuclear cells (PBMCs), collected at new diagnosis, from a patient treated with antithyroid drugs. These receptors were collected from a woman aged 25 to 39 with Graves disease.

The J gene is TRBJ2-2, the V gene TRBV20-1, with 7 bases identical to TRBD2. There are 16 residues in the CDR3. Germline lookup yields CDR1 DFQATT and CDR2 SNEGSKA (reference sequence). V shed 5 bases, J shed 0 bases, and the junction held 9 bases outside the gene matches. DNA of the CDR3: TGCAGTGCTCTCCCTTTAAGCGGGACGAACACCGGGGAGCTGTTTTTT. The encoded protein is CSALPLSGTNTGELFF.

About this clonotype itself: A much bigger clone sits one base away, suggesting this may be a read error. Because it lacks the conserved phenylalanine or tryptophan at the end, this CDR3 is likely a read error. The CDR3 loop is CASTRPFYQETQYL. CDR3 coding DNA: TGTGCCAGCACCCGGCCGTTTTACCAAGAGACCCAGTACCTC. V is TRBV30 and J is TRBJ2-5; D not certain. This CDR3 contains 14 residues. The germline V gene encodes CDR1 GTSNPN and CDR2 SVGIG (reference sequence). V dropped 8 bases and J dropped 0 bases, with 16 bases sitting between them.

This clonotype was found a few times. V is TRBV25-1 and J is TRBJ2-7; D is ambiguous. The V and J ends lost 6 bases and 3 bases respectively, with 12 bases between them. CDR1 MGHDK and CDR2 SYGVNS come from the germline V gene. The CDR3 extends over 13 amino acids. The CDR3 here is CASRSSTIYEQYF. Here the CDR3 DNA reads TGTGCCAGCAGAAGTTCGACCATCTACGAGCAGTACTTC.

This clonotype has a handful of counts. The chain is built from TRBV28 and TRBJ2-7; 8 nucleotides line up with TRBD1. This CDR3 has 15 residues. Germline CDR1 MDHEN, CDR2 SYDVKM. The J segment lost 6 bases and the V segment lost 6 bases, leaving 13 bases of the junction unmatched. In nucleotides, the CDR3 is TGTGCCAGCAGAGCCCCCGGGACAGGAGCTGGCGAGCAGTACTTC. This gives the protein CASRAPGTGAGEQYF.

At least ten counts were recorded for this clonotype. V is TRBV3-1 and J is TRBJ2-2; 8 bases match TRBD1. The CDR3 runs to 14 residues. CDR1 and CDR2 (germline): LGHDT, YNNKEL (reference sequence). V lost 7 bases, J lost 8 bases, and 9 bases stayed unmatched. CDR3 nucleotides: TGTGCCAGCACCGACAGGGGTCAATCTGGGGAGCTGTTTTTT. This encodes CASTDRGQSGELFF.

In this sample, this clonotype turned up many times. CDR3 in DNA: TGTACACCGGGACAGGGGGCCTACGAGCAGTACTTC. Protein sequence: CTPGQGAYEQYF. V is TRBV6-1 and J is TRBJ2-7, with TRBD1 identical over 11 bases. In germline, CDR1 is MNHNS, CDR2 SASEGT. The CDR3 is 12 residues long.

CDR3: CSVDGRLAVQDTQYF. The CDR3 nucleotides are TGCAGCGTTGATGGGAGACTAGCGGTCCAGGATACGCAGTATTTT. The chain uses TRBV29-1 and TRBJ2-3, with TRBD2 identical over 9 bases. This CDR3 has 15 amino acids. V was pared by 3 bases and J by 6 bases, with 10 bases of the junction left unmatched. Germline V CDR1 and CDR2: SQVTM, ANQGSEA.

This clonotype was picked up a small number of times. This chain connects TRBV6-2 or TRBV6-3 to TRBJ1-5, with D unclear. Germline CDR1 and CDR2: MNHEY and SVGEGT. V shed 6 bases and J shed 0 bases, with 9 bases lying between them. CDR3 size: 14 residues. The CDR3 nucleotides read TGTGCCAGCAGCCTCTACAATAGCAATCAGCCCCAGCATTTT. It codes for CASSLYNSNQPQHF.

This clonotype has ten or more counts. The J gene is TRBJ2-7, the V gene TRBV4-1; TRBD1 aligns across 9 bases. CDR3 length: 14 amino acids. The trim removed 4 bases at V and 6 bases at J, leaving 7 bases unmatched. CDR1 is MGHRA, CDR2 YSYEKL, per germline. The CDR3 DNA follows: TGCGCCAGCAGCCCCCTCCCGGGACAGGGCGAGCAGTACTTC. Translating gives CASSPLPGQGEQYF.

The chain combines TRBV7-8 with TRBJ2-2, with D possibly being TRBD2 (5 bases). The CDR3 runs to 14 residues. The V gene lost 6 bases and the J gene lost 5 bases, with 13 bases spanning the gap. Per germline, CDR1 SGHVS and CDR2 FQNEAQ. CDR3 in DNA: TGTGCCAGCAGACTAACACGAGGGACCGGGGAGCTGTTTTTT. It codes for CASRLTRGTGELFF.

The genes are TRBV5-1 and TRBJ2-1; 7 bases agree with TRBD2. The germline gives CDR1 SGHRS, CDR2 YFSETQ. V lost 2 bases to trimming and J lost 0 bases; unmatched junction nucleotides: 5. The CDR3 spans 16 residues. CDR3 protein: CASSFLAESSYNEQFF. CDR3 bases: TGCGCCAGCAGCTTCCTAGCGGAGAGCTCCTACAATGAGCAGTTCTTC.

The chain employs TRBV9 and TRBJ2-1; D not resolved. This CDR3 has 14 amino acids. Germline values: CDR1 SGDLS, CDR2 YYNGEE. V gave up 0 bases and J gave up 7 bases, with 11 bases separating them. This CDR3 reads CASSVGPEENEQFF. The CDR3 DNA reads TGTGCCAGCAGCGTAGGCCCCGAGGAGAATGAGCAGTTCTTC.

CDR3 protein: CASSRGGQFFNEQFF. The CDR3, as DNA: TGTGCCAGCAGCCGGGGGGGACAGTTTTTCAATGAGCAGTTCTTC. The chain is built from TRBV11-2 and TRBJ2-1, with D tentatively TRBD2 (8 bases). Germline CDR1 is SGHAT and CDR2 is FQNNGV. The CDR3 totals 15 residues. V dropped 5 bases and J dropped 6 bases, with 17 bases sitting between them.

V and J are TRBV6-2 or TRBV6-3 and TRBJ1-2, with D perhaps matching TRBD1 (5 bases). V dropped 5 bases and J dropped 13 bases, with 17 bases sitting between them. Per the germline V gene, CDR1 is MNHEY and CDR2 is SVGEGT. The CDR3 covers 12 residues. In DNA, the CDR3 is TGTGCCAGCAGTGAGGGGCCCGAGGAGGTCACCTTC. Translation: CASSEGPEEVTF.

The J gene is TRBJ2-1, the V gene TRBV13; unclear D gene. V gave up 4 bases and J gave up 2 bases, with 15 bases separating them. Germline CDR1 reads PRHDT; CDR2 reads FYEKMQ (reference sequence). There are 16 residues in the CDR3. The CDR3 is CASSSDSESTYNEQFF. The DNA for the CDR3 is TGTGCCAGCAGCTCAGACTCGGAGAGCACCTACAATGAGCAGTTCTTC. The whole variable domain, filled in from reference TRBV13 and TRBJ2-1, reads AAGVIQSPRHLIKEKRETATLKCYPIPRHDTVYWYQQGPGQDPQFLISFYEKMQSDKGSIPDRFSAQQFSDYHSELNMSSLELGDSALYFCASSSDSESTYNEQFFGPGTRLTVL.

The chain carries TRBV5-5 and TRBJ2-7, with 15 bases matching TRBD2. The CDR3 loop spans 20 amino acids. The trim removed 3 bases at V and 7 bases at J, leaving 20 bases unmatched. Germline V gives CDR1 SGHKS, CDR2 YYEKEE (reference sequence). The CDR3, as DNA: TGTGCCAGCAGCTCATCCGGGGGACTAGCGGGAGGCCCGCCGTTGAGAGAGCAGTACTTC. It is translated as CASSSSGGLAGGPPLREQYF.

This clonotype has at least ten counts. Written as DNA, the CDR3 is TGTGCCAGCAGTCAGAGGGGTCGCAATGAGCAGTTCTTC. This codes for CASSQRGRNEQFF. This chain links TRBV14 with TRBJ2-1, with D possibly called TRBD1 or TRBD2 (5 bases each). Trimming took off 6 bases at V and 6 bases at J, with 12 bases between the two ends. The CDR3 runs to 13 residues. Germline values: CDR1 SGHDN, CDR2 FVKESK.

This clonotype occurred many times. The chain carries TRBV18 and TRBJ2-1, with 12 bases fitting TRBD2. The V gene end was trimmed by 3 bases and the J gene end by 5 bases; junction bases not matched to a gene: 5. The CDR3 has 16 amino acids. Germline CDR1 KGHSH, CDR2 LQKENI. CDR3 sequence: CASSPSRTSGNNEQFF. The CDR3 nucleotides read TGTGCCAGCTCACCGTCAAGGACTAGCGGGAACAATGAGCAGTTCTTC.

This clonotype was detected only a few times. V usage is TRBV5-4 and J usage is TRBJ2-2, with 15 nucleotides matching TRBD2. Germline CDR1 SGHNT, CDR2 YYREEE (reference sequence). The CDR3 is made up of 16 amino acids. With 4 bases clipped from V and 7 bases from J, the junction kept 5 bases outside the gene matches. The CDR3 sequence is CASSGGLAGGLGELFF. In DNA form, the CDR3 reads TGTGCCAGCAGCGGAGGACTAGCGGGAGGGCTCGGGGAGCTGTTTTTT.

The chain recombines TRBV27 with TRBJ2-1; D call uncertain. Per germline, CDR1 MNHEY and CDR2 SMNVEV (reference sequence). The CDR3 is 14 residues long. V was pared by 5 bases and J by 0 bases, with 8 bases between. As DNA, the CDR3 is TGTGCCAGCAGTCAGAACAGCTCCTACAATGAGCAGTTCTTC. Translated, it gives CASSQNSSYNEQFF.

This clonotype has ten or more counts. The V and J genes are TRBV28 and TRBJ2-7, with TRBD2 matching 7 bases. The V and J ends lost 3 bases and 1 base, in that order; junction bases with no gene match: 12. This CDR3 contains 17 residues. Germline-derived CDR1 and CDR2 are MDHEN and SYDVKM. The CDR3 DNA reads TGTGCCAGCAGTTTTGGTCCAGGACTAGATATTTCCTACGAGCAGTACTTC. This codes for CASSFGPGLDISYEQYF.